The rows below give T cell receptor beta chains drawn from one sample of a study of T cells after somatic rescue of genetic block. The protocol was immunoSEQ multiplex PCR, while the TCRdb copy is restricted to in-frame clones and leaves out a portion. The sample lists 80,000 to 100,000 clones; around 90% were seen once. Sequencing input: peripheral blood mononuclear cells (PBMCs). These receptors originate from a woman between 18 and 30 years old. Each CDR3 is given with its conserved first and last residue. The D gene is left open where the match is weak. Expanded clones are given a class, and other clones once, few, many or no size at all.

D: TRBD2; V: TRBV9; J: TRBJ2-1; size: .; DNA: TGTGCCAGCAGTGCCGACAGCGGGAGCCCCTACAATGAGCAGTTCTTC; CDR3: CASSADSGSPYNEQFF
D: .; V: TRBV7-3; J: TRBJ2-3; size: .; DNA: TGTGCCAGCAGCTCCGGGGCCCCTAGCACAGATACGCAGTATTTT; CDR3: CASSSGAPSTDTQYF
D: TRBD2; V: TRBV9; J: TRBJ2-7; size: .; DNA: TGTGCCAGCAGCGGTGGACTAGCGGGGGGAACCTACGAGCAGTACTTC; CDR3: CASSGGLAGGTYEQYF
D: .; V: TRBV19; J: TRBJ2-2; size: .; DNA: TGTGCCAGTAGTAAGGGTACTAGCCCCGGCCCCGGGGAGCTGTTTTTT; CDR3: CASSKGTSPGPGELFF
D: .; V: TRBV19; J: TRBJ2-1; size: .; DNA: TGTGCCAGTACCGTTGCAGCGGTAGCCTACAATGAGCAGTTCTTC; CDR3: CASTVAAVAYNEQFF
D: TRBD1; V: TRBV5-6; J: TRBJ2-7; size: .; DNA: TGTGCCAGCAGCTTGTTGGGACAGGCCTACGAGCAGTACTTC; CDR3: CASSLLGQAYEQYF
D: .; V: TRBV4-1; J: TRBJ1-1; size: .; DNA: TGCGCCAGCAGCCCCAACGGGGGGTCCGGAGCTTTCTTT; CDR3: CASSPNGGSGAFF
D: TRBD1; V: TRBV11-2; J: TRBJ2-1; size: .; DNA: TGTGCCAGCAGCGCGGACAGGGTCTCCTACAATGAGCAGTTCTTC; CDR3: CASSADRVSYNEQFF
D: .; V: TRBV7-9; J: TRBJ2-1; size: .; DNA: TGTGCCAGCAGCCAAACACAGGGTAGGATCGATGAGCAGTTCTTC; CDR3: CASSQTQGRIDEQFF
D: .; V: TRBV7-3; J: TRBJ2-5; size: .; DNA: TGTGCCAGCAGCCGATCAGGGGCAGAGACCCAGTACTTC; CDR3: CASSRSGAETQYF
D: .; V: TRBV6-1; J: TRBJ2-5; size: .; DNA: TGTGCCAGCAACCGACAGGTTGGAGAGACCCAGTACTTC; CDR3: CASNRQVGETQYF
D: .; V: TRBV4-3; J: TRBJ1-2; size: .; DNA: TGCGCCAGCAGCCAGGCAGTCGGGACGATTTACTATGGCTACACCTTC; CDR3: CASSQAVGTIYYGYTF
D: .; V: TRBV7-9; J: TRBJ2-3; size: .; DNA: TGTGCCAGCAGCTTAAATGGCGGAATCGGAAGCACAGATACGCAGTATTTT; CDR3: CASSLNGGIGSTDTQYF
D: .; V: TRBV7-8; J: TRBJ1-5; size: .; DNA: TGTGCCAGCAGCCCCCCAGGGAATGGCAATCAGCCCCAGCATTTT; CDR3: CASSPPGNGNQPQHF
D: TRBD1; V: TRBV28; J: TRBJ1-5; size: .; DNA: TGTGCCAGCAGGGACAGGGCCAATCAGCCCCAGCATTTT; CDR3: CASRDRANQPQHF
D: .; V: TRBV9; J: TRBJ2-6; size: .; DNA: TGTGCCAGCAGCGTTGGAGGGGTCTCTCGGGCCAACGTCCTGACTTTC; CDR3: CASSVGGVSRANVLTF
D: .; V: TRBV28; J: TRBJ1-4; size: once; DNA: TGTGCCAGCAGTTTCAGGGATGAAAAACTGTTTTTT; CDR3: CASSFRDEKLFF